The clone carrying this T cell receptor (beta chain) was seen more than once but under ten times. Trimming removed 3 bases at V and 0 bases at J, with 21 bases between. The CDR3 has 19 amino acids. This entry is derived from a study of regulatory T cells in long-lasting Graves disease. Time point denoted: newly diagnosed GD, antithyroid drugs for less than 3 months. Researchers made the TCR library from RNA that was extracted from PBMCs. Arm-PCR of CDR3 regions and iRepertoire HTBI primers were the basis on which TCR beta libraries were built. Via MiXCR, TCRdb re-called the multiplex PCR reads, giving one row per CDR3 protein. This sample has about 530,000 distinct CDR3 sequences; about 15% occur once, and the top ten carry just under 25%. This sample also appeared in a second study, on T cells in Graves' hyperthyroidism and ophthalmopathy. As reported in that work: When the TCR CDR3 underwent first-round RT-PCR, the HTBI primer set was used.

V usage is TRBV12-3 or TRBV12-4 and J usage is TRBJ1-3; a weak D match, TRBD1 (5 bases). This clonotype was obtained from a woman aged 35-65 years with Graves disease. The material was peripheral blood mononuclear cells (PBMCs), obtained at new diagnosis, from a patient treated with antithyroid drugs. The CDR3 reads CASSFGSQSGSSSGNTIYF. The CDR3, as DNA: TGTGCCAGCAGTTTTGGTAGTCAGTCAGGGTCGAGCTCTGGAAACACCATATATTTT.